One sample yielded the 20 T cell receptor beta chains listed below, sequenced in a study of cytomegalovirus exposure and HLA in healthy donors. Researchers ran the PCR with 60 Vbeta and 13 Jbeta primers. Measured with immunoSEQ multiplex PCR; TCRdb has only the in-frame clones, and not every one. The table has more than 150,000 clones, over 65% seen once. Sequencing used PBMCs. Receptors originate from a man aged 18 to 35 in good health and CMV-seronegative.

In its sample, this clone was seen a few times. V and J are TRBV5-8 and TRBJ2-7; D possibly corresponds to TRBD1 (5 bases). Germline V gene sequence: CDR1 SGHTS, CDR2 YDEGEE. Trimming removed 4 bases from V and 3 bases from J, with 17 bases in between. The CDR3 consists of 15 residues. The CDR3 sequence is CASSARVLSVYEQYF. The CDR3 coding sequence is TGTGCCAGCAGCGCCAGGGTTTTAAGTGTCTACGAGCAGTACTTC.

The chain is built from TRBV30 and TRBJ2-7; 8 nucleotides match TRBD1. Looked up from germline, CDR1 is GTSNPN and CDR2 is SVGIG (reference sequence). CDR3 length equals 16 residues. Losses at the gene ends were 2 bases for V and 0 bases for J; bases not matched to a gene: 9. The CDR3 sequence: CAWSPGQGLGSYEQYF. The CDR3 nucleotides are TGTGCCTGGAGTCCCGGACAGGGTCTCGGCTCCTACGAGCAGTACTTC. Variable domain in full (rest from reference TRBV30 and TRBJ2-7): SQTIHQWPATLVQPVGSPLSLECTVEGTSNPNLYWYRQAAGRGLQLLFYSVGIGQISSEVPQNLSASRPQDRQFILSSKKLLLSDSGFYLCAWSPGQGLGSYEQYFGPGTRLTVT.

This clone showed up just once. V gene TRBV11-1 combines with J gene TRBJ2-7; D unresolved. Trimming cost V 3 bases and J 2 bases, with 8 bases left between them. This CDR3 is 13 amino acids long. Germline CDR1 SGHAT, CDR2 FQDESV (reference sequence). CDR3 protein: CASSLGQTYEQYF. Written as DNA, the CDR3 is TGTGCCAGCAGCTTGGGCCAGACCTACGAGCAGTACTTC.

The V call is TRBV4-3, the J call TRBJ1-4, with a weak D call TRBD1 (6 bases). This CDR3 region has 16 residues. Germline loops: CDR1 LGHNA, CDR2 YSLEER. V shed 0 bases and J shed 5 bases, with 13 bases lying between them. The CDR3 bases are TGCGCCAGCAGCCAAGAGAGGGGGGGGCTAAATGAAAAACTGTTTTTT. Protein sequence: CASSQERGGLNEKLFF.

The V and J genes are TRBV19 and TRBJ1-1, with D possibly matching TRBD1 (5 bases). Trimming pared 9 bases from V and 9 bases from J, leaving 11 bases between. The CDR3 extends over 10 amino acids. From germline, CDR1 is LNHDA and CDR2 SQIVND (reference sequence). The CDR3 nucleotides are TGTGCCAGCAAGGACATAAAAGCTTTCTTT. It specifies CASKDIKAFF.

This chain uses TRBV7-8 with TRBJ2-7; 8 bases agree with TRBD2. V lost 3 bases and J lost 2; bases outside the gene matches: 6. From germline, CDR1 is SGHVS and CDR2 FQNEAQ. The CDR3 contains 15 residues. The CDR3 sequence is CASSFSGLATYEQYF. DNA for the CDR3: TGTGCCAGCAGCTTTTCAGGACTAGCAACCTACGAGCAGTACTTC.

This chain uses TRBV7-2 with TRBJ1-6, with TRBD1 identical over 9 bases. Germline V gives CDR1 SGHTA, CDR2 FQGNSA. The CDR3 has 14 amino acids. Trimming at V came to 7 bases and at J to 9 bases, leaving 7 bases not matched to a gene. This CDR3 is CASTRGQGGSPLHF. As DNA, the CDR3 is TGTGCCAGCACCCGGGGACAGGGTGGTTCACCCCTCCACTTT. The full variable domain, with the rest looked up from reference TRBV7-2 and TRBJ1-6, is GAGVSQSPSNKVTEKGKDVELRCDPISGHTALYWYRQSLGQGLEFLIYFQGNSAPDKSGLPSDRFSAERTGGSVSTLTIQRTQQEDSAVYLCASTRGQGGSPLHFGNGTRLTVT.

The V gene is TRBV18, the J gene TRBJ2-7, with 13 bases lining up with TRBD2. Germline loops: CDR1 KGHSH, CDR2 LQKENI. J lost 1 base, V lost 3 bases, and 3 bases had no gene match. The CDR3 loop spans 16 amino acids. The CDR3 coding sequence is TGTGCCAGCTCACCCACACTAGCGGGAGGGTCCTACGAGCAGTACTTC. It is translated as CASSPTLAGGSYEQYF. Supplemented by reference TRBV18 and TRBJ2-7, the full variable domain reads NAGVMQNPRHLVRRRGQEARLRCSPMKGHSHVYWYRQLPEEGLKFMVYLQKENIIDESGMPKERFSAEFPKEGPSILRIQQVVRGDSAAYFCASSPTLAGGSYEQYFGPGTRLTVT.

The V and J genes are TRBV10-2 and TRBJ1-2; 7 positions agree with TRBD1. J gave up 4 bases and V 7 bases, and 6 bases lay outside the gene matches. The germline V gene has CDR1 WSHSY and CDR2 SAAADI. CDR3 length equals 13 residues. The CDR3 loop is CASTRGQGYGYTF. Written as DNA, the CDR3 is TGCGCCAGCACTAGGGGGCAGGGCTATGGCTACACCTTC.

The chain employs TRBV5-1 and TRBJ2-5; D may be TRBD1 (6 bases). Trimming removed 1 base at V and 2 bases at J, with 12 bases between. Germline assignment: CDR1 SGHRS and CDR2 YFSETQ. This CDR3 contains 15 residues. This CDR3 reads CASSLFGQTQETQYF. DNA of the CDR3: TGCGCCAGCAGCTTGTTCGGACAGACTCAAGAGACCCAGTACTTC.

The J gene is TRBJ1-4, the V gene TRBV27, with unresolved D. Trimming stripped 6 bases from V and 0 bases from J, with 8 bases between. CDR3 length: 14 residues. CDR1 and CDR2 (germline): MNHEY, SMNVEV (reference sequence). For the CDR3, the DNA is TGTGCCAGCAGCGGGGTTGCAACTAATGAAAAACTGTTTTTT. Encoded protein: CASSGVATNEKLFF.

The chain carries TRBV6-1 and TRBJ2-7, with TRBD1 identical over 7 bases. The CDR3 covers 12 residues. The germline V gene encodes CDR1 MNHNS and CDR2 SASEGT. V was clipped by 7 bases and J by 5 bases; unmatched bases: 5. The CDR3 region is CASNDRVNEQYF. DNA of the CDR3: TGTGCCAGCAATGACAGGGTCAACGAGCAGTACTTC.

V and J are TRBV19 and TRBJ1-2; D is possibly TRBD1 (6 bases). V was clipped by 5 bases and J by 4 bases, with 11 bases between them. Germline V lookup: CDR1 LNHDA, CDR2 SQIVND (reference sequence). The CDR3 spans 13 residues. CDR3 DNA: TGTGCCAGTAGTCCCACAGGGATCTATGGCTACACCTTC. Its protein product is CASSPTGIYGYTF.

V and J are TRBV27 and TRBJ1-1; 8 bases are a match to TRBD1. After removal of 3 bases from V and 2 bases from J, the junction contained 5 bases not matched to a gene. Germline-derived CDR1 and CDR2 are MNHEY and SMNVEV (reference sequence). CDR3 length: 15 residues. The CDR3 loop reads CASSFLTGDNTEAFF. The CDR3 nucleotides read TGTGCCAGCAGTTTCCTGACAGGGGATAACACTGAAGCTTTCTTT.

This sequence joins TRBV19 and TRBJ2-7; 7 nucleotides match TRBD1. The germline V gene encodes CDR1 LNHDA and CDR2 SQIVND (reference sequence). CDR3 size: 16 residues. The V segment lost 1 base and the J segment 4 bases; nucleotides outside the gene matches: 10. CDR3 bases: TGTGCCAGTAGTATAGGGCGCAGGGGGTTTTTTTACGAGCAGTACTTC. The encoded protein is CASSIGRRGFFYEQYF.

The chain combines TRBV5-1 with TRBJ2-2, with TRBD1 identical over 7 bases. Germline-derived CDR1 and CDR2 are SGHRS and YFSETQ. V was clipped by 7 bases and J by 2 bases; unmatched bases: 8. The CDR3 consists of 15 residues. This chain's CDR3 is CASGLGTVNTGELFF. CDR3 coding DNA: TGCGCCAGCGGACTGGGGACAGTAAACACCGGGGAGCTGTTTTTT.

The table lists this clone with a count of one. The rearrangement links TRBV7-2 to TRBJ2-7; TRBD2 matches at 9 bases. J lost 5 bases, V lost 5 bases, and 7 bases had no gene match. The CDR3 spans 14 residues. Germline lookup yields CDR1 SGHTA and CDR2 FQGNSA. The CDR3 sequence is CASSPSSGTHEQYF. CDR3 sequence (DNA): TGTGCCAGCAGCCCCTCTAGCGGGACCCACGAGCAGTACTTC. The whole variable domain, filled in from reference TRBV7-2 and TRBJ2-7, reads GAGVSQSPSNKVTEKGKDVELRCDPISGHTALYWYRQSLGQGLEFLIYFQGNSAPDKSGLPSDRFSAERTGGSVSTLTIQRTQQEDSAVYLCASSPSSGTHEQYFGPGTRLTVT.

This chain connects TRBV7-2 to TRBJ2-4; D is possibly TRBD2 (6 bases). With 1 base removed from V and 0 bases from J, the gap between germline ends came to 10 bases. This CDR3 has 16 amino acids. Germline CDR1 and CDR2: SGHTA and FQGNSA. CDR3 nucleotides: TGTGCCAGCAGCTTAGGGGGAGGCGTAGCCAAAAACATTCAGTACTTC. Its protein product is CASSLGGGVAKNIQYF.

The rearrangement uses TRBV5-1 and TRBJ2-3; 9 nucleotides align to TRBD2. The CDR3 contains 16 residues. Trimming at V came to 0 bases and at J to 2 bases, leaving 4 bases not matched to a gene. Germline V gene data show CDR1 as SGHRS and CDR2 as YFSETQ. CDR3 sequence reads: CASSLEAGGLTDTQYF. CDR3 bases: TGCGCCAGCAGCTTGGAAGCGGGAGGACTCACAGATACGCAGTATTTT.

On this clone: The sample contains more than one DNA sequence encoding this CDR3. The CDR3 sequence: CASRLAGLGDTQYF. CDR3 in DNA: TGTGCAAGTCGCTTAGCGGGGCTAGGGGATACGCAATATTTT. The chain recombines TRBV12-2 with TRBJ2-3; the table calls TRBD1, which could not be checked here. TRBV12-2 has pseudogene status. There are 14 residues in the CDR3.